A selection of T cell receptor beta chains follows, all from one sample in a study of blood T cell repertoires in COVID-19. TCRdb keeps only in-frame clones here, not all; method: immunoSEQ multiplex PCR. The data contain some 74,000 clones, more than 80% of them singletons. The sequencing sample was made of peripheral blood. All receptors come from a woman over 75 with active or convalescent COVID-19. The CDR3 runs from the conserved cysteine through the conserved F or W. A D gene is named only where the DNA matches it firmly. Only part of the rows carry a size: once, few, many, or a class if the clone is expanded.

D | size | J | V | CDR3 | DNA
TRBD1 | . | TRBJ1-1 | TRBV7-2 | CASSLEGLGQGRTEAFF | TGTGCCAGCAGCCTAGAGGGCTTGGGACAGGGGAGAACTGAAGCTTTCTTT
TRBD2 | few | TRBJ2-1 | TRBV5-1 | CASSGGTSGGANEQFF | TGCGCCAGCAGTGGAGGGACTAGCGGGGGGGCTAATGAGCAGTTCTTC
TRBD1 | . | TRBJ2-1 | TRBV6-6 | CASSDYRGDEQFF | TGTGCCAGCAGTGACTACAGGGGGGATGAGCAGTTCTTC
TRBD2 | few | TRBJ2-2 | TRBV4-2 | CASSQDQREGNTGELFF | TGTGCCAGCAGCCAAGACCAGCGGGAGGGGAACACCGGGGAGCTGTTTTTT
TRBD1 | . | TRBJ1-3 | TRBV7-3 | CASSSSAGTGQGNTIYF | TGTGCCAGCAGCTCCTCAGCCGGGACAGGGCAAGGAAACACCATATATTTT
. | few | TRBJ2-2 | TRBV3-1/TRBV3-2 | CASSQDFRGTGELFF | TGTGCCAGCAGCCAAGACTTCCGCGGCACCGGGGAGCTGTTTTTT
TRBD2 | . | TRBJ2-1 | TRBV5-6 | CASSSPGTSGYNEQFF | TGTGCCAGCAGCTCCCCCGGGACTAGCGGATACAATGAGCAGTTCTTC
. | . | TRBJ2-2 | TRBV15 | CATSRDGSTGELFF | TGTGCCACCAGCAGAGATGGCAGCACCGGGGAGCTGTTTTTT
TRBD2 | . | TRBJ2-5 | TRBV7-9 | CASTLGLAGFQETQYF | TGTGCCAGCACCTTGGGACTAGCGGGATTTCAAGAGACCCAGTACTTC
. | . | TRBJ2-7 | TRBV6-5 | CASSSKLGPFYEQYF | TGTGCCAGCAGTTCCAAACTGGGCCCATTCTACGAGCAGTACTTC
TRBD2 | . | TRBJ2-3 | TRBV7-2 | CASSLGSAGGRGDTQYF | TGTGCCAGCAGCTTAGGATCGGCGGGGGGGCGTGGAGATACGCAGTATTTT
. | . | TRBJ2-7 | TRBV7-2 | CASSSHYEQYF | TGTGCCAGCAGCTCACACTACGAGCAGTACTTC
. | . | TRBJ1-2 | TRBV28 | CASSLGVGYTF | TGTGCCAGCAGTCTAGGGGTAGGCTACACCTTC
TRBD1 | few | TRBJ1-2 | TRBV7-6 | CASSLASPGQGVYYGYTF | TGTGCCAGCAGCTTAGCATCCCCGGGACAGGGGGTCTACTATGGCTACACCTTC
. | . | TRBJ1-3 | TRBV6-2/TRBV6-3 | CASSYAAGGNTIYF | TGTGCCAGCAGTTACGCCGCAGGAGGAAACACCATATATTTT
TRBD1 | . | TRBJ2-5 | TRBV6-5 | CASSTLGQGMTQYF | TGTGCCAGCAGTACTCTCGGACAGGGAATGACCCAGTACTTC
. | . | TRBJ2-3 | TRBV19 | CASRATGRDTQYF | TGTGCCAGTAGAGCGACAGGTAGGGATACGCAGTATTTT
TRBD2 | . | TRBJ2-3 | TRBV4-1 | CASSRQGSSGRSDTQYF | TGCGCCAGCAGCCGACAGGGGTCTAGCGGGAGATCAGATACGCAGTATTTT
TRBD1 | . | TRBJ1-1 | TRBV5-1 | CASSLSGTGAHTEAFF | TGCGCCAGCAGCTTGTCCGGGACAGGGGCTCACACTGAAGCTTTCTTT
TRBD2 | . | TRBJ2-3 | TRBV19 | CASKLLAGTDTQYF | TGTGCCAGTAAATTACTAGCGGGCACAGATACGCAGTATTTT
TRBD1 | few | TRBJ2-7 | TRBV4-2 | CASSPGQGAPEQYF | TGTGCCAGCAGCCCCGGACAGGGGGCGCCCGAGCAGTACTTC
. | once | TRBJ2-7 | TRBV27 | CASSLGGGHGEQYF | TGTGCCAGCAGTTTAGGAGGGGGCCACGGCGAGCAGTACTTC
TRBD2 | . | TRBJ2-3 | TRBV5-1 | CASHSGLSTDTQYF | TGCGCCAGCCATAGCGGGCTAAGCACAGATACGCAGTATTTT
. | . | TRBJ2-2 | TRBV7-7 | CASSPNPQGITGELFF | TGTGCCAGCAGCCCCAACCCACAGGGAATCACCGGGGAGCTGTTTTTT